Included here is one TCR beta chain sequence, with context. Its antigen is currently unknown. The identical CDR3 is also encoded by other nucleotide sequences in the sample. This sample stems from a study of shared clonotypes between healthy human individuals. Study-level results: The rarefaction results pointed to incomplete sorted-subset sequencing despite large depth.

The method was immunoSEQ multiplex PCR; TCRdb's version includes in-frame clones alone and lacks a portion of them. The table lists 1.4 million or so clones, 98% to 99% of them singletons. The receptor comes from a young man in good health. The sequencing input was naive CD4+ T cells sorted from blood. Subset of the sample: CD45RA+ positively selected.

The CDR3 nucleotides are TGTGCCAGCAGCTACCGCTCCTACGAGCAGTACTTC. Encoded protein: CASSYRSYEQYF. The gene calls are TRBV13 and TRBJ2-7; D call uncertain. Trimming removed 4 bases from V and 0 bases from J, with 4 bases in between. CDR3 size: 12 residues. CDR1 and CDR2 (germline): PRHDT, FYEKMQ (reference sequence).